These 22 T cell receptor beta chains came from one sample sequenced in a study of T cell changes during pregnancy in multiple sclerosis. Produced via immunoSEQ multiplex PCR; TCRdb's table is partial and in-frame only. The sample lists 70,000 or so clones, under 95% seen once, with about 1.5% in the top ten. The input for sequencing was peripheral blood, taken in the third trimester of pregnancy. The receptors derive from a female donor with multiple sclerosis, enrolled in a pregnancy study.

The chain recombines TRBV7-9 with TRBJ1-1; D may be TRBD1 (5 bases). V lost 3 bases and J 0 bases, leaving 8 bases between the germline ends. There are 14 residues in the CDR3. Germline V gene lookup returns CDR1 SEHNR and CDR2 FQNEAQ (reference sequence). The CDR3 spells CASSFDRLNTEAFF. DNA for the CDR3: TGTGCCAGCAGCTTCGACAGACTGAACACTGAAGCTTTCTTT. The full variable domain, its missing parts supplied by reference TRBV7-9 and TRBJ1-1, is DTGVSQNPRHKITKRGQNVTFRCDPISEHNRLYWYRQTLGQGPEFLTYFQNEAQLEKSRLLSDRFSAERPKGSFSTLEIQRTEQGDSAMYLCASSFDRLNTEAFFGQGTRLTVV.

The J gene is TRBJ2-7, the V gene TRBV10-3; no reliable D call. Trimming took off 6 bases at V and 0 bases at J, with 9 bases between the two ends. The CDR3 covers 13 residues. Germline CDR1 reads ENHRY; CDR2 reads SYGVKD. CDR3 region: CAIRVQSSYEQYF. The DNA for the CDR3 is TGTGCCATCAGAGTACAGAGCTCCTACGAGCAGTACTTC.

A word on this clone: Because the CDR3's place on the DNA is in doubt, the DNA is left out and the CDR3 is given as listed by TCRdb. The rearrangement links TRBV30 to TRBJ1-4; the DNA was not compared with TRBD1, the D call given in the table. The length of the CDR3 is 14 amino acids, counting both ends. The germline V gene has CDR1 GTSNPN and CDR2 SVGIG (reference sequence). This chain's CDR3 is CAWSVGTGAYNMFF.

The V gene is TRBV9, the J gene TRBJ1-4, with a tentative D call TRBD1 (6 bases). The V gene's germline CDR1 is SGDLS and CDR2 YYNGEE. The ends were cut back, 4 bases at V and 8 bases at J, with 15 bases in the middle. The CDR3 covers 14 residues. The CDR3 loop reads CASSPGGTLEKLFF. CDR3 bases: TGTGCCAGCAGCCCGGGGGGCACTTTAGAAAAACTGTTTTTT.

V is TRBV9 and J is TRBJ2-5, with TRBD2 matching over 7 bases. V dropped 2 bases and J dropped 3; count of bases not matched to a gene: 7. Germline CDR1 is SGDLS and CDR2 is YYNGEE. This CDR3 region has 15 residues. The CDR3 reads CASSVQGTNKETQYF. CDR3 sequence (DNA): TGTGCCAGCAGCGTCCAAGGGACTAACAAAGAGACCCAGTACTTC.

The rearrangement links TRBV7-9 to TRBJ1-1, with D uncertain. Germline V gene data show CDR1 as SEHNR and CDR2 as FQNEAQ (reference sequence). The CDR3 runs 13 residues. V was pared by 5 bases and J by 6 bases, with 13 bases between. The CDR3 DNA reads as TGTGCCAGCAGCCCCCGGGGAGGAGCTGAAGCTTTCTTT. It specifies CASSPRGGAEAFF.

This chain joins TRBV19 and TRBJ2-1, with 12 bases fitting TRBD2. This CDR3 has 14 amino acids. The V gene end was trimmed by 10 bases and the J gene end by 4 bases; junction bases not matched to a gene: 5. Germline lookup yields CDR1 LNHDA and CDR2 SQIVND (reference sequence). Here the CDR3 DNA reads TGTGCCACCACCACTAGCGGGGGGTACAATGAGCAGTTCTTC. It encodes CATTTSGGYNEQFF. Drawing the rest from reference TRBV19 and TRBJ2-1, the complete variable domain is DGGITQSPKYLFRKEGQNVTLSCEQNLNHDAMYWYRQDPGQGLRLIYYSQIVNDFQKGDIAEGYSVSREKKESFPLTVTSAQKNPTAFYLCATTTSGGYNEQFFGPGTRLTVL.

The chain couples TRBV4-1 to TRBJ1-1, with 7 positions matching TRBD1. Per the germline V gene, CDR1 is MGHRA and CDR2 is YSYEKL. The CDR3 is 17 residues long. J was trimmed by 0 bases and V by 2 bases; bases with no gene match: 9. CDR3 in DNA: TGCGCCAGCAGCCAAAGATCTAGACAGGGAATGAACACTGAAGCTTTCTTT. This codes for CASSQRSRQGMNTEAFF.

This chain links TRBV4-3 with TRBJ2-1; a possible D gene is TRBD1 (6 bases). Trimming cost V 2 bases and J 9 bases, with 17 bases left between them. Germline V gene data show CDR1 as LGHNA and CDR2 as YSLEER. The CDR3 sequence is 15 residues long. The DNA of the CDR3 is TGCGCCAGCAGCCAAAGCTGGGCAGGGGATGGTGAGCAGTTCTTC. Protein sequence: CASSQSWAGDGEQFF.

The chain couples TRBV9 to TRBJ2-1; the D is unclear. CDR3 size: 15 residues. Trimming removed 0 bases from V and 1 base from J, with 8 bases in between. Germline values: CDR1 SGDLS, CDR2 YYNGEE. CDR3 in amino acids: CASSVAEASYNEQFF. The CDR3 DNA is TGTGCCAGCAGCGTAGCCGAGGCTTCCTACAATGAGCAGTTCTTC.

V is TRBV4-1 and J is TRBJ1-1; a possible D gene is TRBD1 (6 bases). V shed 3 bases and J shed 4 bases, with 12 bases lying between them. CDR3 size: 14 residues. Germline-derived CDR1 and CDR2 are MGHRA and YSYEKL. CDR3 region: CASSQGAFSTEAFF. The CDR3 DNA reads TGCGCCAGCAGCCAGGGGGCTTTTAGCACTGAAGCTTTCTTT.

The rearrangement joins TRBV7-8 to TRBJ1-6; 8 bases agree with TRBD1. The V segment lost 10 bases and the J segment 9 bases; nucleotides outside the gene matches: 11. The germline CDR1 and CDR2 sequences are SGHVS and FQNEAQ. This CDR3 is 14 amino acids long. The CDR3 region has the DNA TGTGCCACCCTTGTGGACAGGGAGGGTTCACCCCTCCACTTT. Amino acids: CATLVDREGSPLHF. The full variable domain, completed using reference TRBV7-8 and TRBJ1-6, is GAGVSQSPRYKVAKRGQDVALRCDPISGHVSLFWYQQALGQGPEFLTYFQNEAQLDKSGLPSDRFFAERPEGSVSTLKIQRTQQEDSAVYLCATLVDREGSPLHFGNGTRLTVT.

This chain connects TRBV5-1 to TRBJ2-7; maybe TRBD1 (6 bases). Germline V gene sequence: CDR1 SGHRS, CDR2 YFSETQ. Trimming left V 1 base short and J 7 bases short, with 12 bases between. CDR3 length equals 13 residues. DNA for the CDR3: TGCGCCAGCAGCTTGTCGTGGCAGGGGGAGCAGTACTTC. It codes for CASSLSWQGEQYF.

The V call is TRBV5-6, the J call TRBJ1-5; the D gene is possibly TRBD1 (5 bases). The CDR3 length is 16 residues. Deletions cut 4 bases from V and 5 bases from J, with 19 bases between. The germline V gene has CDR1 SGHDT and CDR2 YYEEEE. Written as DNA, the CDR3 is TGTGCCAGCAGCGCTCTGGCGGGGGGACGGGATCAGCCCCAGCATTTT. Its protein product is CASSALAGGRDQPQHF.

The gene calls are TRBV5-1 and TRBJ1-6, with 9 bases fitting TRBD1. Germline V lookup: CDR1 SGHRS, CDR2 YFSETQ. V lost 4 bases, J lost 8 bases, and 4 bases stayed unmatched. The CDR3 is 14 residues long. The CDR3 loop is CASSAQGAYSPLHF. CDR3 bases: TGCGCCAGCAGCGCACAGGGGGCTTATTCACCCCTCCACTTT. Full variable domain (outside the CDR3, taken from reference TRBV5-1 and TRBJ1-6): KAGVTQTPRYLIKTRGQQVTLSCSPISGHRSVSWYQQTPGQGLQFLFEYFSETQRNKGNFPGRFSGRQFSNSRSEMNVSTLELGDSALYLCASSAQGAYSPLHFGNGTRLTVT.

The CDR3 nucleotides are TGCGCCAGCAGCTTAGGTGGTACAGACCCAGGCTACGAGCAGTACTTC. Translation gives CASSLGGTDPGYEQYF. V and J are TRBV5-1 and TRBJ2-7; D call uncertain. V lost 2 bases to trimming and J lost 3 bases, with 18 bases between them. The CDR3 runs to 16 residues. Germline V CDR1 and CDR2: SGHRS, YFSETQ.

The rearrangement joins TRBV4-1 to TRBJ2-1; 12 bases match TRBD2. Germline values: CDR1 MGHRA, CDR2 YSYEKL. This CDR3 comprises 15 residues. With 4 bases clipped from V and 2 bases from J, the junction kept 0 bases outside the gene matches. This CDR3 is CASSPSGGAYNEQFF. CDR3 coding DNA: TGCGCCAGCAGCCCTAGCGGGGGGGCCTACAATGAGCAGTTCTTC.

V and J are TRBV5-1 and TRBJ2-5; maybe TRBD1 (5 bases). Germline V lookup: CDR1 SGHRS, CDR2 YFSETQ. The length of the CDR3 is 14 residues. V dropped 4 bases and J dropped 4 bases, with 14 bases sitting between them. The CDR3 loop reads CASSNGHLGETQYF. The DNA for the CDR3 is TGCGCCAGCAGCAATGGACACCTTGGAGAGACCCAGTACTTC. Using reference TRBV5-1 and TRBJ2-5 for the parts outside the CDR3, the full variable domain is KAGVTQTPRYLIKTRGQQVTLSCSPISGHRSVSWYQQTPGQGLQFLFEYFSETQRNKGNFPGRFSGRQFSNSRSEMNVSTLELGDSALYLCASSNGHLGETQYFGPGTRLLVL.

This clone has just one count. The J gene is TRBJ1-2, the V gene TRBV6-6, with TRBD1 identical over 9 bases. This CDR3 is built from 11 residues. Trimming cost V 6 bases and J 13 bases; bases outside gene matches: 6. Germline V gene data show CDR1 as MNHNY and CDR2 as SVGAGI (reference sequence). The CDR3 region has the DNA TGTGCCAGCAGAGGGACAGGGCTGACCACCTTC. This gives the protein CASRGTGLTTF.

The chain couples TRBV10-1 to TRBJ1-5, with 7 nucleotides matching TRBD1. This CDR3 region has 14 residues. With V trimmed by 3 bases and J by 3 bases, 2 bases remained unmatched. Germline assignment: CDR1 WNHNN and CDR2 SYGVQD (reference sequence). Written as DNA, the CDR3 is TGCGCCAGCAGTGAAGGGACAGTCAATCAGCCCCAGCATTTT. This sequence encodes CASSEGTVNQPQHF.

The rearrangement uses TRBV6-6 and TRBJ1-5; D is ambiguous. CDR1 is MNHNY and CDR2 is SVGAGI in the germline V gene (reference sequence). There are 14 residues in the CDR3. V gave up 5 bases and J gave up 10 bases, with 18 bases separating them. CDR3 amino acids: CASSTQGGETPQHF. The CDR3 DNA reads TGTGCCAGCAGTACTCAAGGTGGAGAAACTCCCCAGCATTTT.

The chain recombines TRBV7-9 with TRBJ2-4; D may be TRBD1 (5 bases). The CDR3 has 13 amino acids. Trimming removed 5 bases at V and 9 bases at J, with 14 bases between. Germline V CDR1 and CDR2: SEHNR, FQNEAQ (reference sequence). In DNA form, the CDR3 reads TGTGCCAGCAGCCAGGGAAGGTACGGCATTCAGTACTTC. This sequence encodes CASSQGRYGIQYF.